The T cell receptor beta chain under discussion was sequenced for a study of T cell responses to AZD1222 COVID-19 vaccine. Trimming left V 1 base short and J 5 bases short, with 6 bases between. The CDR3 length is 13 residues. CDR1 is MRHNA, CDR2 SNTAGT, per germline. Here immunoSEQ multiplex PCR was the method, and the copy in TCRdb shows in-frame clones only, minus some. Among around 140,000 clones listed, more than 90% were seen once. Findings and limits, study-wide: Across the whole spike, CD4 TCRs peaked at regions 160-218 and 743-854. When two AZD1222 doses had been given, Spike-specific TCR breadth and depth rose. Clonal diversity was possibly underestimated, and the donors were mostly white British, with more females.

With regard to this clone: Its specificity is unknown.

The chain recombines TRBV6-4 with TRBJ2-1, with D unclear. This receptor was identified in an adult in good health. The sample in question was peripheral blood, obtained on day 0 of AZD1222 vaccination. The CDR3 here is CASSDYLDNEQFF. The DNA of the CDR3 is TGTGCCAGCAGTGACTACCTGGACAATGAGCAGTTCTTC.